This passage covers 30 T cell receptor beta chains from one sample sequenced in a study of control samples from healthy donors and cancer patients. The table came from immunoSEQ multiplex PCR; TCRdb's copy has only in-frame clones and leaves some out. The sample includes approximately 110,000 clones, 90% seen only once; the top ten take 3.5% to 4.5%. The sequenced material came from blood. The receptors stem from a human donor in good health. The donor label of this sample is uncertain.

The chain uses TRBV7-8 and TRBJ2-1; 12 bases agree with TRBD2. The V gene end was trimmed by 5 bases and the J gene end by 5 bases; junction bases not matched to a gene: 7. Germline loops: CDR1 SGHVS, CDR2 FQNEAQ. CDR3 length equals 16 residues. This chain's CDR3 is CASSPTSGGINNEQFF. The CDR3 nucleotides read TGTGCCAGCAGCCCTACTAGCGGGGGGATTAACAATGAGCAGTTCTTC. The whole variable domain, filled in from reference TRBV7-8 and TRBJ2-1, reads GAGVSQSPRYKVAKRGQDVALRCDPISGHVSLFWYQQALGQGPEFLTYFQNEAQLDKSGLPSDRFFAERPEGSVSTLKIQRTQQEDSAVYLCASSPTSGGINNEQFFGPGTRLTVL.

The chain uses TRBV5-1 and TRBJ1-5; D gene unclear. Trimming took off 0 bases at V and 5 bases at J, with 9 bases between the two ends. The CDR3 spans 14 residues. Per germline, CDR1 SGHRS and CDR2 YFSETQ. For the CDR3, the DNA is TGCGCCAGCAGCTTGGGAGGGATGGATCAGCCCCAGCATTTT. It translates to CASSLGGMDQPQHF.

V gene TRBV7-3 combines with J gene TRBJ2-2, with 12 bases lining up with TRBD2. The CDR3 totals 18 residues. Germline CDR1 SGHTA, CDR2 FQGTGA. V was clipped by 6 bases and J by 1 base; unmatched bases: 9. CDR3 sequence (DNA): TGTGCCAGCAGGTTGACTAGCGGGGGCCAGGGGAACACCGGGGAGCTGTTTTTT. Translation: CASRLTSGGQGNTGELFF.

A note on this clone: The sample carries other DNA sequences with the same CDR3. The rearrangement joins TRBV3-1 (or the pseudogene TRBV3-2) to TRBJ1-1; possible D gene TRBD1, 6 bases. This CDR3 is built from 13 residues. V lost 4 bases, J lost 4 bases, and 10 bases lay in between. Germline V gene lookup returns CDR1 LGHDT and CDR2 YNNKEL (reference sequence). CDR3 loop: CASSLRGGTEAFF. CDR3 DNA: TGTGCCAGCAGCCTCAGGGGAGGCACTGAAGCTTTCTTT.

The chain uses TRBV30 and TRBJ1-5, with 9 bases identical to TRBD1. The germline gives CDR1 GTSNPN, CDR2 SVGIG (reference sequence). V dropped 2 bases and J dropped 5; count of bases not matched to a gene: 7. The CDR3 has 15 residues. The CDR3 nucleotides read TGTGCCTGGAGTACCACCGGGACAGGGTATCAGCCCCAGCATTTT. It encodes CAWSTTGTGYQPQHF.

This chain connects TRBV6-6 to TRBJ2-5; TRBD1 aligns across 9 bases. This CDR3 is built from 15 residues. V was clipped by 4 bases and J by 6 bases; unmatched bases: 9. CDR1 is MNHNY and CDR2 is SVGAGI in the germline V gene (reference sequence). CDR3 in DNA: TGTGCCAGCAGTTCCCTCCGGGACAGGGAGAAGACCCAGTACTTC. It translates to CASSSLRDREKTQYF.

CDR3 in amino acids: CASRSELIMNTEAFF. The CDR3 DNA reads TGCGCCAGCAGAAGCGAGCTAATCATGAACACTGAAGCTTTCTTT. V is TRBV5-1 and J is TRBJ1-1; the D is unclear. Germline V CDR1 and CDR2: SGHRS, YFSETQ. The V end was cut by 5 bases, the J end by 0 bases, with 14 bases between. This CDR3 contains 15 residues.

This rearrangement joins TRBV25-1 to TRBJ2-3; either TRBD1 or TRBD2 may supply D (6 bases each). V shed 7 bases and J shed 6 bases, with 17 bases lying between them. The germline V gene encodes CDR1 MGHDK and CDR2 SYGVNS. The CDR3 loop spans 14 amino acids. The CDR3 here is CASTLRGGGDTQYF. In DNA, the CDR3 is TGTGCCAGCACTTTACGAGGGGGAGGCGATACGCAGTATTTT.

This chain connects TRBV28 to TRBJ1-2, with 8 bases identical to TRBD1. CDR1 is MDHEN, CDR2 SYDVKM, per germline. The CDR3 runs to 14 residues. Unmatched junction bases numbered 5, after V lost 6 bases and J lost 2 bases. CDR3 amino acids: CASSTHRGNYGYTF. CDR3 nucleotides: TGTGCCAGCAGCACCCACAGGGGGAACTATGGCTACACCTTC.

V is TRBV7-9 and J is TRBJ2-3, with D perhaps TRBD1 (6 bases). Germline CDR1 and CDR2: SEHNR and FQNEAQ (reference sequence). This CDR3 has 15 residues. The V gene lost 7 bases and the J gene lost 5 bases, with 19 bases spanning the gap. The CDR3 sequence: CASNSRGSKKDTQYF. The CDR3 region has the DNA TGTGCCAGCAACTCGAGGGGGTCGAAAAAAGATACGCAGTATTTT. Looking up the rest from reference TRBV7-9 and TRBJ2-3 gives the full variable domain: DTGVSQNPRHKITKRGQNVTFRCDPISEHNRLYWYRQTLGQGPEFLTYFQNEAQLEKSRLLSDRFSAERPKGSFSTLEIQRTEQGDSAMYLCASNSRGSKKDTQYFGPGTRLTVL.

The chain carries TRBV20-1 and TRBJ1-2; D ambiguous. The ends were cut back, 6 bases at V and 6 bases at J, with 11 bases in the middle. This CDR3 has 11 residues. CDR1 and CDR2 (germline): DFQATT, SNEGSKA (reference sequence). The DNA of the CDR3 is TGCAGTGCCGCGTGGGTCAATGGCTACACCTTC. Translated, it gives CSAAWVNGYTF.

The rearrangement joins TRBV3-1 (or the pseudogene TRBV3-2) to TRBJ2-1; no firm D call. The CDR3 totals 11 residues. Germline CDR1 and CDR2: LGHDT and YNNKEL (reference sequence). V gave up 2 bases and J gave up 10 bases, with 6 bases separating them. CDR3 residues: CASSQLNEQFF. The CDR3 DNA reads TGTGCCAGCAGCCAATTGAACGAGCAGTTCTTC.

This chain links TRBV10-1 with TRBJ1-1; no clear D. Per germline, CDR1 WNHNN and CDR2 SYGVQD (reference sequence). The CDR3 is 13 amino acids. Trimming took 5 bases from V and 3 from J, leaving 10 bases between them. Here the CDR3 reads CASSTEWDTEAFF. The CDR3 DNA is TGCGCCAGCAGTACGGAATGGGACACTGAAGCTTTCTTT.

The chain links TRBV6-4 to TRBJ2-3; 13 positions agree with TRBD2. Germline V gene data show CDR1 as MRHNA and CDR2 as SNTAGT. The CDR3 has 19 residues. Trimming cost V 0 bases and J 0 bases; bases outside gene matches: 6. The CDR3 region has the DNA TGTGCCAGCAGTGACTCGGGGACTAGCGGGGCAGCTAGCACAGATACGCAGTATTTT. Amino acids: CASSDSGTSGAASTDTQYF.

The rearrangement links TRBV5-1 to TRBJ1-1; a weak D match, TRBD1 (5 bases). Germline CDR1 is SGHRS and CDR2 is YFSETQ. The CDR3 length is 16 residues. Trimming removed 0 bases from V and 1 base from J, with 13 bases in between. CDR3 DNA: TGCGCCAGCAGCTTGGAAGGGGAGGGATGGAACACTGAAGCTTTCTTT. It yields the protein CASSLEGEGWNTEAFF.

The V gene is TRBV29-1, the J gene TRBJ2-5; D uncertain. Germline V lookup: CDR1 SQVTM, CDR2 ANQGSEA. Trimming removed 3 bases at V and 2 bases at J, with 13 bases between. The length of the CDR3 is 14 residues. CDR3 sequence (DNA): TGCAGCGTTGACGGGCAGGCCCTTCAAGAGACCCAGTACTTC. As protein: CSVDGQALQETQYF. Looking up the rest from reference TRBV29-1 and TRBJ2-5 gives the full variable domain: SAVISQKPSRDICQRGTSLTIQCQVDSQVTMMFWYRQQPGQSLTLIATANQGSEATYESGFVIDKFPISRPNLTFSTLTVSNMSPEDSSIYLCSVDGQALQETQYFGPGTRLLVL.

This sequence joins TRBV19 and TRBJ2-1, with TRBD1 identical over 10 bases. The V gene end was trimmed by 1 base and the J gene end by 5 bases; junction bases not matched to a gene: 17. The CDR3 covers 20 residues. Germline-derived CDR1 and CDR2 are LNHDA and SQIVND (reference sequence). CDR3 DNA: TGTGCCAGTAGTATAGTGTTGGGACAGGGGCCTGCCGGGTTGGACAATGAGCAGTTCTTC. It specifies CASSIVLGQGPAGLDNEQFF.

The chain employs TRBV15 and TRBJ1-1; weak D call: TRBD1 (6 bases). The germline gives CDR1 LNHNV, CDR2 YYDKDF (reference sequence). Trimming removed 0 bases from V and 2 bases from J, with 10 bases in between. The CDR3 covers 15 residues. CDR3 nucleotide sequence: TGTGCCACCAGCAGAGATAAGGGGGTAAACACTGAAGCTTTCTTT. As protein: CATSRDKGVNTEAFF.

The J gene is TRBJ2-1, the V gene TRBV29-1; D possibly corresponds to TRBD1 (5 bases). Germline CDR1 is SQVTM and CDR2 is ANQGSEA. V dropped 5 bases and J dropped 0 bases, with 11 bases sitting between them. The CDR3 is 14 amino acids. CDR3 sequence: CSVKQGSSYNEQFF. CDR3 DNA sequence: TGCAGCGTTAAGCAGGGAAGCTCCTACAATGAGCAGTTCTTC.

V is TRBV11-2 and J is TRBJ2-3; D possibly matches TRBD1 or TRBD2 (5 bases each). The CDR3 sequence is 16 residues long. Germline V gene data show CDR1 as SGHAT and CDR2 as FQNNGV. With 3 bases removed from V and 2 bases from J, the gap between germline ends came to 15 bases. CDR3 residues: CASSLRGYHPTDTQYF. DNA of the CDR3: TGTGCCAGCAGCTTGAGGGGCTACCACCCCACAGATACGCAGTATTTT.

CDR3 DNA sequence: TGTGCCAGCAGTGAAGTAAGCGGCGGGGGGAAGGACGAGCAGTACTTC. Translated, it gives CASSEVSGGGKDEQYF. The chain employs TRBV6-1 and TRBJ2-7, with 8 bases that match TRBD2. With V trimmed by 1 base and J by 5 bases, 10 bases remained unmatched. Germline CDR1 reads MNHNS; CDR2 reads SASEGT. The CDR3 covers 16 residues.

J is TRBJ2-4 and V is TRBV19, with D perhaps matching TRBD2 (5 bases). The CDR3 sequence is 16 residues long. CDR1 is LNHDA and CDR2 is SQIVND in the germline V gene (reference sequence). V was clipped by 1 base and J by 2 bases, with 12 bases between them. This chain's CDR3 is CASSIAAWETKNIQYF. The CDR3 nucleotides are TGTGCCAGTAGTATAGCCGCGTGGGAGACCAAAAACATTCAGTACTTC.

This chain connects TRBV9 to TRBJ2-3; no reliable D call. The CDR3 is made up of 13 amino acids. V dropped 4 bases and J dropped 2 bases, with 8 bases sitting between them. Looked up from germline, CDR1 is SGDLS and CDR2 is YYNGEE. The chain's CDR3 is CASSLDLTDTQYF. The CDR3 region has the DNA TGTGCCAGCAGCCTTGACCTCACAGATACGCAGTATTTT.

The chain joins TRBV7-8 to TRBJ2-7; perhaps TRBD1 as D (6 bases). Germline V gene sequence: CDR1 SGHVS, CDR2 FQNEAQ. The CDR3 sequence is 14 residues long. Trimming took 2 bases from V and 6 from J, leaving 14 bases between them. CDR3 residues: CASSLSVQGSEQYF. Written as DNA, the CDR3 is TGTGCCAGCAGCTTATCTGTCCAGGGGAGCGAGCAGTACTTC.

This chain uses TRBV24-1 with TRBJ2-2; the match to TRBD2 covers 9 bases. Per the germline V gene, CDR1 is KGHDR and CDR2 is SFDVKD. Unmatched junction bases numbered 7, after V lost 5 bases and J lost 1 base. The CDR3 length is 17 residues. The chain's CDR3 is CATSGWIAGVNTGELFF. The CDR3, as DNA: TGTGCCACCAGTGGGTGGATAGCGGGAGTGAACACCGGGGAGCTGTTTTTT.

J is TRBJ2-2 and V is TRBV7-9; 9 bases are a match to TRBD1. Per germline, CDR1 SEHNR and CDR2 FQNEAQ (reference sequence). The CDR3 sequence is 16 residues long. Trimming took 3 bases from V and 7 from J; bases not matched to a gene: 9. DNA for the CDR3: TGTGCCAGCAGCTTCCCCCCGGGACAGGGTTTCGGGGAGCTGTTTTTT. Its translation: CASSFPPGQGFGELFF.

The chain couples TRBV28 to TRBJ1-2, with unresolved D. Germline values: CDR1 MDHEN, CDR2 SYDVKM. The CDR3 sequence is 13 residues long. Trimming took 3 bases from V and 4 from J, leaving 9 bases between them. The chain's CDR3 is CASSLTGGYGYTF. The CDR3 bases are TGTGCCAGCAGTTTGACGGGCGGCTATGGCTACACCTTC.

The V call is TRBV7-2, the J call TRBJ1-1; D is perhaps TRBD1 (6 bases). The CDR3 has 16 amino acids. From germline, CDR1 is SGHTA and CDR2 FQGNSA. V was trimmed by 4 bases and J by 0 bases, leaving 15 bases between them. CDR3 residues: CASSYPGAPMNTEAFF. The CDR3 DNA is TGTGCCAGCAGCTACCCAGGGGCGCCCATGAACACTGAAGCTTTCTTT.

V and J are TRBV4-1 and TRBJ2-7; tentatively, D is TRBD1 (6 bases). Germline values: CDR1 MGHRA, CDR2 YSYEKL. This CDR3 is built from 15 residues. Trimming removed 2 bases at V and 4 bases at J, with 15 bases between. CDR3 region: CASSQTTGQGYEQYF. The CDR3, as DNA: TGCGCCAGCAGCCAAACTACGGGACAAGGATACGAGCAGTACTTC.

The chain employs TRBV24-1 and TRBJ1-6; D is unresolved. V shed 4 bases and J shed 10 bases, with 13 bases lying between them. CDR3 length: 14 residues. Per germline, CDR1 KGHDR and CDR2 SFDVKD. The CDR3 nucleotides read TGTGCCACCAGTGACAAGTGGGGTGGATCACCCCTCCACTTT. Its protein is CATSDKWGGSPLHF.